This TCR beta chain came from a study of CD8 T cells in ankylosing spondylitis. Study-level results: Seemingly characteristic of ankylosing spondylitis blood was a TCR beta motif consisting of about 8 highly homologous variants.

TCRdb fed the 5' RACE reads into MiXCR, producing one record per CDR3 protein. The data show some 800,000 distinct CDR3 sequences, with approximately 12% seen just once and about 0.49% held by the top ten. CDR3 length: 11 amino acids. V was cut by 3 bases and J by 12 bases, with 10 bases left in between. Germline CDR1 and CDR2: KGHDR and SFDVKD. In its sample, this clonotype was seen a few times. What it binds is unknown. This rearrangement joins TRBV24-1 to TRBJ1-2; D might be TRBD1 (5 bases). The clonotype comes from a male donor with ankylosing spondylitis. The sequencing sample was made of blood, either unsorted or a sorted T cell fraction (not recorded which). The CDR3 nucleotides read TGTGCCACCAGTGATGGGGGGTCTCACACCTTC. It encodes CATSDGGSHTF.